Included here is one TCR beta chain sequence, with context. It has no known antigen specificity. No much larger clone is present one base from it, and per-base qualities are unavailable. These data belong to a study of control samples from healthy donors and cancer patients (dated by TCRdb to about 2020). Receptors were amplified or captured by the immunoSEQ multiplex PCR assay. In TCRdb, the immuneACCESS table is reduced to in-frame sequences with V and J assigned. These tables do not hold every clone; where another copy was compared, an unresolved V gene accounts for under half, and the others remain unexplained. The sample includes about 130,000 clones, with approximately 89% observed a single time. The ten most abundant clones make up about 9% of the sample. Spanning cysteine to phenylalanine, the CDR3 consists of 16 amino acids. The read is trimmed to its CDR3 DNA, 48 bases read in frame from base 1. Cut back by 7 bases and 3 bases, the V and J ends lie 20 bases apart. Via the germline V gene (reference sequence), CDR1 is LNHDA and CDR2 SQIVND.

The clonotype originates from a man between 18 and 29 years old in good health. The rearrangement combines TRBV19 with TRBJ2-3; a weak D assignment points to TRBD1 (6 bases agree). The source material was blood. CDR3 sequence: CASTPGAAEPTDTQYF. The DNA sequence is TGTGCCAGTACTCCAGGGGCGGCAGAACCTACAGATACGCAGTATTTT.